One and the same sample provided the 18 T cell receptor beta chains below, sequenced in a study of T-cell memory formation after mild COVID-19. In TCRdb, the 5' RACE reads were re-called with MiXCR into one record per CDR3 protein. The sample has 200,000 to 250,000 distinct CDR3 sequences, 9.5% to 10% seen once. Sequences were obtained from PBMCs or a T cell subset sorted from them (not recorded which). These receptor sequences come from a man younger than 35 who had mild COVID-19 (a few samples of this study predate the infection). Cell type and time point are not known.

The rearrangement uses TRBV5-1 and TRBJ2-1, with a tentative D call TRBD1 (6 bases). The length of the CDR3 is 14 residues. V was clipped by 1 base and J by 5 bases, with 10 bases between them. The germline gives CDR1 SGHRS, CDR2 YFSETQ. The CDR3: CASSLSGADNEQFF. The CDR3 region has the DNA TGCGCCAGCAGCTTGTCAGGGGCTGACAATGAGCAGTTCTTC.

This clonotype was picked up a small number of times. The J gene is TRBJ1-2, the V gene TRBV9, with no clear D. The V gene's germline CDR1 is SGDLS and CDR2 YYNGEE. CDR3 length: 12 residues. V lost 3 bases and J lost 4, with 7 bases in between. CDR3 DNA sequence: TGTGCCAGCAGCGCGCCCAGCTATGGCTACACCTTC. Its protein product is CASSAPSYGYTF.

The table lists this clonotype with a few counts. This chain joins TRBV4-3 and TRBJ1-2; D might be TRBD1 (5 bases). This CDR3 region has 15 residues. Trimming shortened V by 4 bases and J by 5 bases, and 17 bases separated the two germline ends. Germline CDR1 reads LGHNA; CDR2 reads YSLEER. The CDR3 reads CASSPEQAVVYGYTF. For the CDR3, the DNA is TGCGCCAGCAGCCCGGAACAGGCTGTAGTGTATGGCTACACCTTC.

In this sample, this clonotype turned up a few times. The CDR3, as DNA: TGTGCCAGCGGGGTGGGGCCTAACTATGGCTACACCTTC. Translation gives CASGVGPNYGYTF. The V and J genes are TRBV6-1 and TRBJ1-2; maybe TRBD1 (5 bases). Trimming cost V 8 bases and J 0 bases, with 10 bases left between them. Per the germline V gene, CDR1 is MNHNS and CDR2 is SASEGT. The CDR3 extends over 13 amino acids.

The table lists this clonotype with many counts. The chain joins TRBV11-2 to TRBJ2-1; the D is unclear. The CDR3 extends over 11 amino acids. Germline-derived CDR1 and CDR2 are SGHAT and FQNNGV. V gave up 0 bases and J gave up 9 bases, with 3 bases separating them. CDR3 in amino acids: CASSLDFEQFF. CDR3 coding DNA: TGTGCCAGCAGCTTAGACTTTGAGCAGTTCTTC.

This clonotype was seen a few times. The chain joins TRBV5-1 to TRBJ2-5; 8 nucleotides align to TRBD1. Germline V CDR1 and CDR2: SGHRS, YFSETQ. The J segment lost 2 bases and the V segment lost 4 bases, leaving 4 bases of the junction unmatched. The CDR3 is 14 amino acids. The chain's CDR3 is CASSRTGTQETQYF. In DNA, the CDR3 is TGCGCCAGCAGCAGGACAGGGACTCAAGAGACCCAGTACTTC.

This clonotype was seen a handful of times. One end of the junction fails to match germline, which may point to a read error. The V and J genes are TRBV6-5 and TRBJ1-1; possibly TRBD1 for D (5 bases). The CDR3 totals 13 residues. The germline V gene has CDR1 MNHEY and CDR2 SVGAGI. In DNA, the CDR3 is TGTGCCAGCAGTAACTCAGGGTACACTGAAGCTTTCTTT. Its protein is CASSNSGYTEAFF.

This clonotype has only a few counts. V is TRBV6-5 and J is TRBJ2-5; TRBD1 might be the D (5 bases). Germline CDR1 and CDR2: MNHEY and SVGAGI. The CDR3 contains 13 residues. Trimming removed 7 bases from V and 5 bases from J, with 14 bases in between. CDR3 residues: CASISTASETQYF. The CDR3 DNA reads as TGTGCCAGCATCTCGACAGCTTCGGAGACCCAGTACTTC.

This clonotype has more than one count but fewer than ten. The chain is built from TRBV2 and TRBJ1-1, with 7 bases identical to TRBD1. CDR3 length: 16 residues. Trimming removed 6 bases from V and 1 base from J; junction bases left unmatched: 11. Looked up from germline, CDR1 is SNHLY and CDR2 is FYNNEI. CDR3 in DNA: TGTGCCAGCAGCGGCCAGGGGGGGAGAGGGAACACTGAAGCTTTCTTT. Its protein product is CASSGQGGRGNTEAFF. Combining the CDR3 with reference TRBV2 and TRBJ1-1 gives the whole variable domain EPEVTQTPSHQVTQMGQEVILRCVPISNHLYFYWYRQILGQKVEFLVSFYNNEISEKSEIFDDQFSVERPDGSNFTLKIRSTKLEDSAMYFCASSGQGGRGNTEAFFGQGTRLTVV.

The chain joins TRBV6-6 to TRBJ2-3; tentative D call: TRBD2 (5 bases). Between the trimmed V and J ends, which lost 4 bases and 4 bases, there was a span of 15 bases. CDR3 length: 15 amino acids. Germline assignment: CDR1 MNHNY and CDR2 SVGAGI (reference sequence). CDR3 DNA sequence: TGTGCCAGCAGTTTACGTGGGAGTTTTTCAGATACGCAGTATTTT. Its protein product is CASSLRGSFSDTQYF.

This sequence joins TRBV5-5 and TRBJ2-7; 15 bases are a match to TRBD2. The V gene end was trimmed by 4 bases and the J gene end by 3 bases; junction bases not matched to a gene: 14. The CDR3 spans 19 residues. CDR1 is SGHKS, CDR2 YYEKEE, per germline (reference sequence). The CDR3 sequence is CASSELSGLAGGSRYEQYF. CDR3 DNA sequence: TGTGCCAGCAGCGAGTTATCGGGACTAGCGGGGGGCTCCCGCTACGAGCAGTACTTC.

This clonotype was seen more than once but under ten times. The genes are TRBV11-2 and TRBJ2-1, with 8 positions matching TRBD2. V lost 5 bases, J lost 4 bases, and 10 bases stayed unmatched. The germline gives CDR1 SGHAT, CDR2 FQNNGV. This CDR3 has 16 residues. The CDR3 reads CASSPRAGVNYNEQFF. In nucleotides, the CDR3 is TGTGCCAGCAGCCCCCGAGCGGGGGTAAATTACAATGAGCAGTTCTTC.

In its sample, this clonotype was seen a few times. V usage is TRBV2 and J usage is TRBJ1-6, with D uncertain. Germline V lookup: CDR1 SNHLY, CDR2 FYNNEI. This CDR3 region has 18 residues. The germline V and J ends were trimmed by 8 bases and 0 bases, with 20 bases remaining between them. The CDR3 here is CASLPGEGRNSYNSPLHF. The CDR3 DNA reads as TGTGCCAGCCTGCCTGGGGAGGGCAGAAACTCCTATAATTCACCCCTCCACTTT.

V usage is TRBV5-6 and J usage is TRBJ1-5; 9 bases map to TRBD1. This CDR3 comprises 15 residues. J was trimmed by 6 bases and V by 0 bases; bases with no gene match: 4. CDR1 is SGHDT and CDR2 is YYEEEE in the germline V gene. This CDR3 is CASSLGQGGGQPQHF. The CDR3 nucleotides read TGTGCCAGCAGCTTGGGACAGGGGGGCGGTCAGCCCCAGCATTTT.

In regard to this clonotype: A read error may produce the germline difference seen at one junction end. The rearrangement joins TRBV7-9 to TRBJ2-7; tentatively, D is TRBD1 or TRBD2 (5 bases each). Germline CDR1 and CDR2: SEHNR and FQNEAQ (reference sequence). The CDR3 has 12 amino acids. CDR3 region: CASSRSGAALFF. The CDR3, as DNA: TGTGCCAGCAGCCGCTCCGGGGCAGCTCTCTTCTTC.

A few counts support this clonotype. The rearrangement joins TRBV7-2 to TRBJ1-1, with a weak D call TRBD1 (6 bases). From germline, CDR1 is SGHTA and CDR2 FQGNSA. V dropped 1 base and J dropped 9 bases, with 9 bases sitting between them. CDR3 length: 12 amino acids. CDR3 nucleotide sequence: TGTGCCAGCAGCTTAGAGGGGGGGAAAGCTTTCTTT. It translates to CASSLEGGKAFF. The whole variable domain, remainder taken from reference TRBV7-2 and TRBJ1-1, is GAGVSQSPSNKVTEKGKDVELRCDPISGHTALYWYRQSLGQGLEFLIYFQGNSAPDKSGLPSDRFSAERTGGSVSTLTIQRTQQEDSAVYLCASSLEGGKAFFGQGTRLTVV.

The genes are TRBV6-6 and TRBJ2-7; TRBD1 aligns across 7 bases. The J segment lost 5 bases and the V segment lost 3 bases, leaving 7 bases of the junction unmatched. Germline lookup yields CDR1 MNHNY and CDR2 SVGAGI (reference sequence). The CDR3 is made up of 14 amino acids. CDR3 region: CASSYLGGENEQYF. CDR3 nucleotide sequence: TGTGCCAGCAGTTATCTAGGGGGCGAAAACGAGCAGTACTTC.

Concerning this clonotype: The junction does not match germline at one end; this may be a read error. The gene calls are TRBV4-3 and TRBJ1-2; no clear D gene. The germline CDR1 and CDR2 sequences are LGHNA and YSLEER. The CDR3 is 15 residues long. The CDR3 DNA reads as TGCGCCAGCACCCAAGGCCCCGGGGCTAACTATGGCTACACCTTC. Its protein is CASTQGPGANYGYTF.